A single sample is the source of the 27 T cell receptor beta chains below, sequenced in a study of blood T cells in healthy people across ages (dated by TCRdb to the mid-2010s). To prepare the library, 5' RACE was applied. TCRdb names Illumina HiSeq 2500 as the instrument used. A second PCR of roughly 7 to 11 cycles was performed with a sample-barcoded 5' primer and a J-beta primer mix. Through fastp at Q25 and MiXCR, TCRdb rebuilt clones from the public reads, retaining in-frame beta chains. Identical CDR3 protein sequences are pooled into one entry, listed with their most common genes and DNA. In all, the sample holds some 730,000 distinct CDR3 sequences, and about a fifth of those were seen once. The ten largest clones add up to around a fifth of the sample. The sequenced sample consisted of blood. The receptor source for this set is a man in his 70s in good health.

The table lists this clonotype with many counts. The gene calls are TRBV6-1 and TRBJ2-7, with D perhaps being TRBD1 or TRBD2 (5 bases each). Trimming shortened V by 10 bases and J by 4 bases, and 20 bases separated the two germline ends. The germline V gene encodes CDR1 MNHNS and CDR2 SASEGT. The CDR3 length is 14 residues. Here the CDR3 DNA reads TGTGCCACCCTGGGGGACGGCGGGTCATACGAGCAGTACTTC. It translates to CATLGDGGSYEQYF.

The chain combines TRBV20-1 with TRBJ2-1; 16 bases map to TRBD2. The CDR3 has 15 residues. From germline, CDR1 is DFQATT and CDR2 SNEGSKA (reference sequence). The ends lost 6 bases at V and 8 bases at J; junction bases unmatched: 7. The DNA for the CDR3 is TGCAGTGCCCGCGGGACTAGCGGGAGGGCCGATGAGCAGTTCTTC. It specifies CSARGTSGRADEQFF.

The J gene is TRBJ2-7, the V gene TRBV20-1, with 14 nucleotides matching TRBD2. Near its end, the DNA agrees better with TRBJ2-1, so the J call may be wrong. CDR1 is DFQATT and CDR2 is SNEGSKA in the germline V gene (reference sequence). This CDR3 is built from 16 residues. The CDR3 protein is CSATGLAGVKGNEQFF. CDR3 nucleotides: TGCAGTGCTACGGGACTAGCGGGGGTTAAAGGGAATGAGCAGTTCTTC.

The gene calls are TRBV4-3 and TRBJ2-5; D is perhaps TRBD1 (5 bases). This CDR3 comprises 15 residues. From germline, CDR1 is LGHNA and CDR2 YSLEER. Trimming took 0 bases from V and 5 from J, leaving 13 bases between them. The CDR3 nucleotides read TGCGCCAGCAGCCAAGATTATCAGGGATGGGAGACCCAGTACTTC. Translating it yields CASSQDYQGWETQYF.

This clonotype was recorded many times. V is TRBV11-2 and J is TRBJ1-3, with unresolved D. There are 13 residues in the CDR3. The V gene lost 1 base and the J gene lost 2 bases, with 3 bases spanning the gap. Germline-derived CDR1 and CDR2 are SGHAT and FQNNGV. The CDR3 reads CASSLGAGNTIYF. The CDR3 nucleotides are TGTGCCAGCAGCTTAGGGGCTGGAAACACCATATATTTT.

The rearrangement uses TRBV7-2 and TRBJ1-1; D gene uncertain. The CDR3 consists of 13 residues. V shed 6 bases and J shed 2 bases, with 10 bases lying between them. Germline CDR1 is SGHTA and CDR2 is FQGNSA. The CDR3 loop reads CASRTGRNTEAFF. CDR3 nucleotides: TGTGCCAGCAGGACCGGGAGAAACACTGAAGCTTTCTTT.

V usage is TRBV20-1 and J usage is TRBJ1-4; no firm D call. The CDR3 length is 14 residues. The V gene's germline CDR1 is DFQATT and CDR2 SNEGSKA (reference sequence). V lost 0 bases and J lost 4, with 9 bases in between. CDR3 amino acids: CSAREGLLNEKLFF. The CDR3 region has the DNA TGCAGTGCTAGAGAGGGTCTGCTTAATGAAAAACTGTTTTTT.

This clonotype was seen many times. The chain couples TRBV19 to TRBJ2-2, with D hard to call. Trimming removed 5 bases from V and 7 bases from J, with 17 bases in between. The CDR3 spans 15 residues. The germline gives CDR1 LNHDA, CDR2 SQIVND (reference sequence). CDR3 DNA: TGTGCCAGTAGTGCCACAGTTTTAAGGAGCGGGGAGCTGTTTTTT. Encoded protein: CASSATVLRSGELFF.

This chain links TRBV11-3 with TRBJ2-5; 10 bases fit TRBD2. The DNA end is more similar to TRBJ2-1, so the J call may be wrong. The germline V gene has CDR1 SGHNT and CDR2 YENEEA. This CDR3 has 14 amino acids. The CDR3: CASSLRTSGVEQFF. The DNA of the CDR3 is TGTGCCAGCAGCTTACGAACTAGCGGGGTTGAGCAGTTCTTC.

This clonotype has more than one count but fewer than ten. The chain employs TRBV6-5 and TRBJ1-6; D uncertain. V gave up 2 bases and J gave up 10 bases, with 6 bases separating them. Germline loops: CDR1 MNHEY, CDR2 SVGAGI. The CDR3 runs to 12 residues. The CDR3 sequence: CASSYDGSPLHF. The CDR3, as DNA: TGTGCCAGCAGTTACGACGGCTCACCCCTCCACTTT.

This clonotype was recorded only once. V gene TRBV7-3 combines with J gene TRBJ2-1; TRBD2 matches 10 bases. The CDR3 consists of 17 residues. Germline loops: CDR1 SGHTA, CDR2 FQGTGA. V trimming: 6 bases; J trimming: 0 bases; junction bases outside the gene matches: 8. The CDR3 nucleotides are TGTGCCAGCAGTCGGACTAGCGGAGCGAGCTCCTACAATGAGCAGTTCTTC. Translation gives CASSRTSGASSYNEQFF. The whole variable domain, filled in from reference TRBV7-3 and TRBJ2-1, reads GAGVSQTPSNKVTEKGKYVELRCDPISGHTALYWYRQSLGQGPEFLIYFQGTGAADDSGLPNDRFFAVRPEGSVSTLKIQRTERGDSAVYLCASSRTSGASSYNEQFFGPGTRLTVL.

The chain employs TRBV2 and TRBJ2-5; D assignment may be TRBD1 or TRBD2 (6 bases each). The DNA end favors TRBJ2-1, so the J call may be wrong. This CDR3 contains 13 residues. Germline V gives CDR1 SNHLY, CDR2 FYNNEI. Written as DNA, the CDR3 is TGTGCCAGCAGGGGAAACGGGGGCGGCGAGCAGTTCTTC. Protein sequence: CASRGNGGGEQFF.

This rearrangement joins TRBV20-1 to TRBJ2-5; tentative D call: TRBD2 (5 bases). TRBJ2-1 explains the end of the DNA better; the J call may be wrong. The germline V gene encodes CDR1 DFQATT and CDR2 SNEGSKA (reference sequence). The CDR3 sequence is 13 residues long. The CDR3 loop reads CSATDYPQNEQFF. In nucleotides, the CDR3 is TGCAGTGCGACCGACTACCCTCAGAATGAGCAGTTCTTC.

The rearrangement links TRBV20-1 to TRBJ2-4; 10 bases line up with TRBD1. Unmatched junction bases numbered 7, after V lost 5 bases and J lost 0 bases. CDR3 size: 16 residues. Germline assignment: CDR1 DFQATT and CDR2 SNEGSKA (reference sequence). The CDR3 sequence is CSALGQGVRAKNIQYF. In DNA, the CDR3 is TGCAGTGCTCTCGGACAGGGGGTGAGAGCCAAAAACATTCAGTACTTC.

This clonotype was observed a few times. V gene TRBV6-2 or TRBV6-3 combines with J gene TRBJ2-5, with D perhaps matching TRBD1 (6 bases). The J call could be wrong; TRBJ2-1 is a better fit for the DNA end. The CDR3 extends over 13 amino acids. Germline CDR1 MNHEY, CDR2 SVGEGT. CDR3 sequence reads: CAITNYRENEQFF. The CDR3, as DNA: TGTGCTATCACTAACTACAGGGAAAATGAGCAGTTCTTC.

V gene TRBV18 combines with J gene TRBJ1-1, with D unclear. Trimming pared 2 bases from V and 7 bases from J, leaving 20 bases between. The CDR3 runs to 16 residues. Germline assignment: CDR1 KGHSH and CDR2 LQKENI. CDR3 sequence (DNA): TGTGCCAGCTCACCATCTGGGCAAGGGTCGATGGGTGAAGCTTTCTTT. It encodes CASSPSGQGSMGEAFF.

The sample holds a few counts of this clonotype. This chain connects TRBV18 to TRBJ2-7; 7 nucleotides agree with TRBD1. The CDR3 runs to 15 residues. Trimming cost V 5 bases and J 6 bases; bases outside gene matches: 13. Germline CDR1 KGHSH, CDR2 LQKENI. CDR3 sequence: CASSTDRRSTSEQYF. CDR3 coding DNA: TGTGCCAGCTCAACGGACAGGCGCAGTACATCCGAGCAGTACTTC.

The rearrangement uses TRBV7-9 and TRBJ2-1, with TRBD1 identical over 10 bases. J was trimmed by 0 bases and V by 4 bases; bases with no gene match: 6. Germline V CDR1 and CDR2: SEHNR, FQNEAQ (reference sequence). The CDR3 totals 17 residues. The chain's CDR3 is CASSSSGQGYSYNEQFF. The CDR3 nucleotides read TGTGCCAGCAGCTCCTCGGGACAGGGGTACTCCTACAATGAGCAGTTCTTC.

J is TRBJ2-5 and V is TRBV6-5, with a tentative D call TRBD1 (6 bases). This CDR3 contains 14 residues. Germline V gene sequence: CDR1 MNHEY, CDR2 SVGAGI. Trimming took 0 bases from V and 5 from J, leaving 10 bases between them. For the CDR3, the DNA is TGTGCCAGCAGTTACTCTTCAGGGGACGAGACCCAGTACTTC. It translates to CASSYSSGDETQYF.

Details on this clonotype: The junction does not match germline at one end; this may be a read error. The V and J genes are TRBV5-1 and TRBJ2-2; 7 positions agree with TRBD2. Germline CDR1 and CDR2: SGHRS and YFSETQ. CDR3 size: 15 residues. The CDR3 reads CASNLERGQTGELFF. CDR3 in DNA: TGCGCCAGCAACTTGGAGCGGGGCCAAACCGGGGAGCTGTTTTTT.

V gene TRBV20-1 combines with J gene TRBJ2-5, with D maybe TRBD2 (6 bases). CDR1 is DFQATT, CDR2 SNEGSKA, per germline (reference sequence). This CDR3 is 18 amino acids long. Between the trimmed V and J ends, which lost 1 base and 3 bases, there was a span of 24 bases. CDR3 nucleotides: TGCAGTGCTAGAGCCCGACTAGTTAAAAAAGGGCCAAAAGAGACCCAGTACTTC. The encoded protein is CSARARLVKKGPKETQYF.

In this sample, this clonotype turned up a few times. The gene calls are TRBV9 and TRBJ2-1; 7 positions match TRBD2. The V gene end was trimmed by 0 bases and the J gene end by 9 bases; junction bases not matched to a gene: 3. CDR1 is SGDLS and CDR2 is YYNGEE in the germline V gene. The CDR3 has 13 amino acids. Written as DNA, the CDR3 is TGTGCCAGCAGCGTAGTTACGGGAGGTGAGCAGTTCTTC. Protein product: CASSVVTGGEQFF.

This clonotype was seen more than once but under ten times. This chain joins TRBV19 and TRBJ1-1, with unresolved D. V was cut by 3 bases and J by 5 bases, with 13 bases left in between. The CDR3 spans 14 residues. The germline CDR1 and CDR2 sequences are LNHDA and SQIVND (reference sequence). This CDR3 is CASSIGRVRTEAFF. The DNA for the CDR3 is TGTGCCAGTAGTATCGGGCGAGTCAGGACTGAAGCTTTCTTT.

In its sample, this clonotype was seen a few times. This chain links TRBV7-2 with TRBJ2-5; D remains ambiguous. The J call is in doubt because the DNA end fits TRBJ2-7 better. The CDR3 totals 13 residues. Germline-derived CDR1 and CDR2 are SGHTA and FQGNSA. The CDR3 DNA reads as TGTGCCAGCAGCCTCCAGAGCTCCTACGAGCAGTACGTC. Its protein is CASSLQSSYEQYV.

To note about this clonotype: The junction shows a germline mismatch at one end, possibly a read error. The chain recombines TRBV6-6 with TRBJ2-4; D not resolved. The CDR3 spans 16 residues. Germline V gives CDR1 MNHNY, CDR2 SVGAGI (reference sequence). CDR3 sequence: CASSYEVAGKKNIRYF. In DNA, the CDR3 is TGTGCCAGCAGTTACGAGGTGGCCGGAAAGAAAAACATTCGGTACTTC.

The chain has TRBV5-1 and TRBJ2-3; 9 nucleotides agree with TRBD2. With 2 bases clipped from V and 4 bases from J, the junction kept 8 bases outside the gene matches. Germline CDR1 SGHRS, CDR2 YFSETQ. CDR3 length equals 16 residues. The CDR3 region is CASSLGGGAYADTQYF. The CDR3, as DNA: TGCGCCAGCAGCTTAGGCGGGGGGGCATATGCAGATACGCAGTATTTT.

The chain links TRBV5-1 to TRBJ2-3; TRBD1 matches at 8 bases. The germline V gene has CDR1 SGHRS and CDR2 YFSETQ. CDR3 length: 15 residues. V shed 5 bases, J shed 2 bases, and the junction held 7 bases outside the gene matches. In nucleotides, the CDR3 is TGCGCCAGCAGTCCCGACAGGGGCCTCACAGATACGCAGTATTTT. Translation: CASSPDRGLTDTQYF.